This T cell receptor beta chain was profiled in a study of T-cell memory formation after mild COVID-19. Looking at the study overall: Largely, the TCR clusters proved donor specific. Broader study findings: Day 15 to 85 contractors were CD4/CD8 balanced; later expanders leaned CD4+. Cross-reactive memory appears to have joined, as suggested by some responding clones showing up in pre-infection memory. For second-wave clones that peaked at day 37, SARS-CoV-2 specificity went unverified.

MiXCR, run by TCRdb on the 5' RACE reads, gives a single entry per CDR3 protein. The sample yields 350,000 to 500,000 distinct CDR3 sequences, more than 15% seen once. Germline values: CDR1 SQVTM, CDR2 ANQGSEA. The CDR3 is 14 residues long. V was clipped by 6 bases and J by 6 bases, with 18 bases between them. Concerning this clonotype itself: What it recognizes is unknown.

The sequenced material came from PBMCs or a T cell subset sorted from them (not recorded which). The chain is built from TRBV29-1 and TRBJ2-1; D may be TRBD1 or TRBD2 (6 bases each). This sequence originates from a man between 18 and 35 years old who had mild COVID-19 (a few samples of this study predate the infection). Cell type and time point are not known. The CDR3 DNA reads TGCAGCGTCCTACACTGGGGGGCTCTCAATGAGCAGTTCTTC. The encoded protein is CSVLHWGALNEQFF.